This record concerns one T cell receptor beta chain sequence. The antigen is not known. The germline V gene has CDR1 PRHDT and CDR2 FYEKMQ (reference sequence). The length of the CDR3 is 19 residues. V dropped 5 bases and J dropped 0; count of bases not matched to a gene: 14. In TCRdb, the 5' RACE reads were re-called with MiXCR into one record per CDR3 protein. The sample holds a few hundred thousand distinct CDR3 sequences, over 8.5% seen once. This sample was included in a study of identical twins. Study findings and constraints: Carriage of fewer insertions was seen in abundant cord blood beta clonotypes, whereas memory repertoires showed none.

Among all donors, each was a healthy Caucasian. These data were also filed under a second study, of yellow fever vaccine responses in identical twins. From that report: Reportedly, the T cell response mounted by twins to vaccine seemed partly convergent, partly personalized.

The sequencing input was PBMCs. This receptor was obtained from a woman in her late teens or twenties in good health. The rearrangement joins TRBV13 to TRBJ2-5; 11 bases align to TRBD2. The CDR3 sequence is CASSLSPSGGPGYQETQYF. Here the CDR3 DNA reads TGTGCCAGCAGCCTTAGTCCTAGCGGGGGGCCGGGTTACCAAGAGACCCAGTACTTC.